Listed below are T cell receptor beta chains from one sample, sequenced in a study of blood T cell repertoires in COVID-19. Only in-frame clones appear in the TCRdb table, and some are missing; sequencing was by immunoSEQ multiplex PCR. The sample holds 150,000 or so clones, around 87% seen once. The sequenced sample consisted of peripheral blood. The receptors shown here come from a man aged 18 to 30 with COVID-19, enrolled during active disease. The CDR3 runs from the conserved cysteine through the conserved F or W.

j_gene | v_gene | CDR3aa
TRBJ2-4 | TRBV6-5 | CASSYLDRGKNIQYF
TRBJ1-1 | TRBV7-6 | CASMAGMNTEAFF
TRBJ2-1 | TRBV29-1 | CSVEGFAGGAYNEQFF
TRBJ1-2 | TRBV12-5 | CASGRTGTNYGYTF
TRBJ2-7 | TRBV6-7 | CASSYYQGRGLANSSYEQYF
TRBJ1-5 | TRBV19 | CASSIVRSNQPQHF
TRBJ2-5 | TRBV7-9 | CASSLRLTGGRETQYF
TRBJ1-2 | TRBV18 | CASRTGYYGYTF
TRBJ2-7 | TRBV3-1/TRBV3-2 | CASSQGQGADEQYF
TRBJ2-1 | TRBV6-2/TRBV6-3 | CASSYFPPGQGTSGHNEQFF
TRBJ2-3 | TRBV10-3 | CATGTGPDTQYF
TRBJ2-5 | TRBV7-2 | CASSQDRDLRETQYF
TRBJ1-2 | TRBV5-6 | CASSLFRGRETF
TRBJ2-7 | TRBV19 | CASSMRLAGEQYF
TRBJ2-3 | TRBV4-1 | CASSRTLSGDGRTDTQYF
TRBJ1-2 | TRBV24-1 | CATSDFSGYTF
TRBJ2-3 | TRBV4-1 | CASSQDHRRGTQYF
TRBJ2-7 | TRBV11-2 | CASSLDGGVYYEQYF
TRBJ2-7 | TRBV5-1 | CASSLNGYEQYF
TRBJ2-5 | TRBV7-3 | CASSSILTELQWYQETQYF
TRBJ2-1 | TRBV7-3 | CASSLQNTPNEQFF
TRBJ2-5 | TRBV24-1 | CATSEGGELQETQYF
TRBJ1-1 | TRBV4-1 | CASSQDRFKAATVNTEAFF
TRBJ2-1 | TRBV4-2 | CASSHAGTGDNNEQFF
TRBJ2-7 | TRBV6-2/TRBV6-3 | CASSYRTASYEQYF
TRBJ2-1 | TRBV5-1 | CASSGGQGTYNEQFF
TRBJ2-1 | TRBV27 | CASSGSGGSSYNEQFF
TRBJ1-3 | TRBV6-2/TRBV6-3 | CASSRHRSGNTIYF
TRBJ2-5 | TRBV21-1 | CASSMGASTQYF
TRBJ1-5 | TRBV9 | CASSVGGDGNQPQHF
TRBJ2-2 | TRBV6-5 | CASTRQGSGGELFF
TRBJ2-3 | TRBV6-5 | CASIKRATDTQYF
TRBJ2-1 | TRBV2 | CASSEARGRAYNEQFF
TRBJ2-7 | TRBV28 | CASSLYQGARDEQYF
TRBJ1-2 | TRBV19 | CASSIAGYDGYGYTF
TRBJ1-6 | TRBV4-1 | CASSPRGQGYNSPLHF
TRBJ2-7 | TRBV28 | CASSLLGGDEQYF
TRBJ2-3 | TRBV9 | CASSDPGTGGDTQYF